This section outlines one TCR beta chain sequence together with its context. Its recognized antigen is unknown. No per-base quality is available; no much larger clone lies one base away. TCRbeta repertoires were sequenced from genomic DNA with the immunoSEQ hsTCRB assay version 4 in survey mode. Genomic DNA was diluted to around 10 ng/uL, and up to roughly 1 ug per sample was used for TCRbeta sequencing. Per the authors' processing: TCRbeta data analysis was done in ImmunoSeq Analyzer 3.0, and diversity was calculated on productive nucleotide rearrangements. Lower-bound TCR diversity was estimated with the improved Chao index, and clonality with the Gini coefficient using the Immunarch R package. Different nucleotide rearrangements encoding the same CDR3beta amino acid sequence were counted as distinct clonotypes. Differential abundance analysis identified TCRbeta sequences significantly enriched in antigen-responding cells relative to anti-CD3/anti-CD28-activated cells. Using predicted peptide-MHC specificity as the basis, GLIPH2 grouped TCRs into clusters, both for each participant individually and for the merged data sets that combined participants. Drawn from immuneACCESS, this table holds only the in-frame rearrangements with V and J called that TCRdb kept. Clones are partly lost; checked studies trace under half to an unresolved V gene and leave the rest unexplained. V and J calls and clone size are those listed in that table; D and trimming were worked out from the DNA. The sample contains about 36,000 clones, about 83% of them found a single time. 5% to 7% of the sample goes to the ten largest clones.

The data are from a study of persistence of HIV-infected CD4 T cells (TCRdb year 2020). Turning to the overall study: CMV- and HIV-1 Gag-responding CD4+ T cells were isolated from ART-treated individuals so that antigen-driven clonal expansion of HIV-1-infected cells could be examined. Participants had been on suppressive ART for a median of around 8 years. The TCR cluster analysis across participants included under ten participants for CMV and 6 or 7 participants for Gag. Peripheral blood samples of up to 180 mL were taken at multiple time points, with the exception of a couple of participants who underwent leukapheresis at a single time point. The clonality of all cells in each sorted population was measured by TCRbeta sequencing, and the clonality of infected cells was measured by proviral sequencing.

What the study reported, not specific to this receptor: Because the TCR analyses were done in bulk, restricting them to just the rare CMV-responding cells that actually carried HIV-1 proviruses was not possible. Significantly lower TCRbeta richness was observed in CMV- and Gag-responding cells than in anti-CD3/anti-CD28-responding cells, and higher oligoclonality was observed in CMV-responding cells than in CD3/CD28-stimulated and Gag-responding cells. Only a small number of individuals took part in the study, and the range of antigens tested was limited. TCR oligoclonality correlated with proviral oligoclonality within the same sorted populations. Enrichment of degenerate expanded CDR3beta sequences was found in antigen-responding cells, suggesting convergent selection of CD4+ responses to CMV and Gag.

The treatment or condition label corresponds to: suppressive antiretroviral therapy. Cells were stimulated with a pool of overlapping HIV-1 Gag 15-mer peptides at approximately 0.98 ug per peptide per mL. Memory populations depleted of antigen-responding cells were obtained by sorting nonresponding CD40L-negative CD69-negative CD45RO-high memory CD4+ T cells. HIV-1-infected adults in whom suppressive ART had been started during chronic infection were enrolled as participants. For at least 4 years, participants had undetectable plasma HIV-1 RNA, below 50 copies/mL. To be included, a participant needed positive CMV serology and a CD4+ T cell count above 400 cells/uL. Before stimulation, PBMCs were isolated using density centrifugation and then depleted of CD8+ T cells. For roughly 18 hours, CD8-depleted PBMCs were stimulated with anti-CD28/CD49d costimulation, a CD40-blocking antibody, and enfuvirtide, which was added to prevent new infections. Cell sorting was performed on a Beckman Coulter MoFlo Legacy or XDP sorter, and dead cells were excluded with propidium iodide. Genomic DNA was extracted using the QIAamp DNA Mini Kit for samples with more than one million cells and using the Quick-DNA Microprep Kit for all other samples.

The CDR3 sequence holds 15 residues, the cysteine and phenylalanine included. Only CDR3 DNA is held: 45 bases, read in frame from base 1. V is reduced by 4 bases and J by 7 bases, leaving a spacing of 19 bases between them. The germline V gene (reference sequence) gives CDR1 as MNHEY and CDR2 as SMNVEV. This clonotype originated in an adult with HIV. The donor label of this sample is uncertain. Sequenced material: cultured CD4+ T cells from PBMCs, taken from a patient who received antiretroviral therapy. Sample cell subset or site, as interpreted from the label and publication: CD40L-CD69- CD45RO-high memory CD4 T cells not responding to Gag peptides. The chain was built from TRBV27 and TRBJ1-1; the D gene is possibly TRBD1, with 6 bases matching. This receptor has the CDR3 CASSSPSGGDGEAFF. The DNA reads TGTGCCAGCAGTTCCCCCTCGGGGGGCGACGGTGAAGCTTTCTTT.